The following is a T cell receptor (beta chain) sequence with its context. Its antigen is as yet unknown. Here immunoSEQ multiplex PCR was the method, and the copy in TCRdb shows in-frame clones only, minus some. The sample records more than 85,000 clones, about three quarters being singletons. This sample is part of a study of fetal regulatory T cell absence and autoimmunity. In the study overall: Without clinical diabetes, IPEX patients showed exocrine pancreas autoimmunity. The study, taken as a whole, reports: Pancreas TCRs were oligoclonally enriched versus cord blood, some clones over 100-fold. Antigen-driven pancreatic autoimmunity before birth in IPEX was inferred from oligoclonal enrichment.

With 6 bases clipped from V and 2 bases from J, the junction kept 16 bases outside the gene matches. Per germline, CDR1 SEHNR and CDR2 FQNEAQ (reference sequence). The CDR3 has 17 amino acids. Sequences were obtained from pancreas tissue. The chain uses TRBV7-9 and TRBJ2-7; 7 nucleotides agree with TRBD2. This clonotype was obtained from a male donor with IPEX syndrome. This chain's CDR3 is CASSPSGGEHHPYEQYF. The CDR3 DNA reads TGTGCCAGCAGTCCTTCTGGGGGGGAGCACCATCCCTACGAGCAGTACTTC.